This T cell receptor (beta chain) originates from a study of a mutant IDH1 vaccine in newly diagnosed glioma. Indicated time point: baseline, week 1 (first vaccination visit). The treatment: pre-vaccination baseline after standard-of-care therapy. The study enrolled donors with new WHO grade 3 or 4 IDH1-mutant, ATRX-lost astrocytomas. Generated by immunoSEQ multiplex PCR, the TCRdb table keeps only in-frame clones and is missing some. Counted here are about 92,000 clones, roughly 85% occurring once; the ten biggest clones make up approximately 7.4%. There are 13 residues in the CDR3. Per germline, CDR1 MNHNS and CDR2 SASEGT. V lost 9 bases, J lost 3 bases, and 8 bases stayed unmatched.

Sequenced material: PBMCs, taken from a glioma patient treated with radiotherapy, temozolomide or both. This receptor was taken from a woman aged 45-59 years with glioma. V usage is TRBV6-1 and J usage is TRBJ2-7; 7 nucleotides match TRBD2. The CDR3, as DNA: TGTGCCAGTTCCCGGGGAGGGATCTACGAGCAGTACTTC. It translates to CASSRGGIYEQYF.